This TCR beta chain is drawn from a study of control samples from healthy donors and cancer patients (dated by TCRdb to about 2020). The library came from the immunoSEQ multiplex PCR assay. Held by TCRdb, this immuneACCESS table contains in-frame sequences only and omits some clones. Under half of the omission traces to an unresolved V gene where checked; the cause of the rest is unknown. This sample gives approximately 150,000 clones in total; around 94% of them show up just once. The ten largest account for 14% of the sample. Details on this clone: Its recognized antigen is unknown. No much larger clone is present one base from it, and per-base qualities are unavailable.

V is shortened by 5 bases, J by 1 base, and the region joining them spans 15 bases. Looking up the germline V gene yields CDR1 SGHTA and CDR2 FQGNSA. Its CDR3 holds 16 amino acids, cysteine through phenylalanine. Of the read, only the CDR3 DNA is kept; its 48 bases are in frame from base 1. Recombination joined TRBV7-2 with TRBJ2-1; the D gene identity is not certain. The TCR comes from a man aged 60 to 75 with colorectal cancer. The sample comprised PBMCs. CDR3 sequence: CASSPLVGNSYNEQFF. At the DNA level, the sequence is TGTGCCAGCAGCCCCCTAGTGGGGAATTCCTACAATGAGCAGTTCTTC.